The present T cell receptor (beta chain) was sequenced within a study of siplizumab effects on memory and regulatory T cells. To note about this clone: Its specificity is not known.

The assay was immunoSEQ multiplex PCR, and TCRdb's table has in-frame clones only and misses some. The sample lists around 120,000 clones; 90% to 95% were seen once. Trimming pared 8 bases from V and 3 bases from J, leaving 23 bases between. Germline lookup yields CDR1 SGHAT and CDR2 FQDESV (reference sequence). The CDR3 runs 17 residues. Study-wide points: Proliferating Tregs taken from siplizumab cultures were not shown to have a confirmed suppressive function.

The sample was non-Treg CD4+ T cells sorted from blood. This receptor was taken from a human donor in good health. The V call is TRBV11-1, the J call TRBJ2-4; a possible D gene is TRBD1 (7 bases). CDR3 amino acids: CASSLQGRRSDKNIQYF. The CDR3 DNA reads as TGTGCCAGCTCCCTACAGGGGAGGAGGTCGGACAAAAACATTCAGTACTTC.